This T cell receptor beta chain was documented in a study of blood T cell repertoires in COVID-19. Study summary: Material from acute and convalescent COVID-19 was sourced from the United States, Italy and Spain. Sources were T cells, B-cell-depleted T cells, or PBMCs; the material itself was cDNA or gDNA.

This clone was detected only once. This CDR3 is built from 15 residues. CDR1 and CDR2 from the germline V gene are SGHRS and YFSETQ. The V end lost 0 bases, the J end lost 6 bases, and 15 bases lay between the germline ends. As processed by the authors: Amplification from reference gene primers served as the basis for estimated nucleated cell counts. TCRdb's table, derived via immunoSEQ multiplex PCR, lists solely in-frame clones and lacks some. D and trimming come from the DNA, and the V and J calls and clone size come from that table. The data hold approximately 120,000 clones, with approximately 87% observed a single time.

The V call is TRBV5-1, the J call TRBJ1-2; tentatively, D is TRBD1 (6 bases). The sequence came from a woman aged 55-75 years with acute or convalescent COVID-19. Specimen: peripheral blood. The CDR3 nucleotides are TGCGCCAGCAGCTTGGGGGACATTAGGGGTAATGGCTACACCTTC. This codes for CASSLGDIRGNGYTF.